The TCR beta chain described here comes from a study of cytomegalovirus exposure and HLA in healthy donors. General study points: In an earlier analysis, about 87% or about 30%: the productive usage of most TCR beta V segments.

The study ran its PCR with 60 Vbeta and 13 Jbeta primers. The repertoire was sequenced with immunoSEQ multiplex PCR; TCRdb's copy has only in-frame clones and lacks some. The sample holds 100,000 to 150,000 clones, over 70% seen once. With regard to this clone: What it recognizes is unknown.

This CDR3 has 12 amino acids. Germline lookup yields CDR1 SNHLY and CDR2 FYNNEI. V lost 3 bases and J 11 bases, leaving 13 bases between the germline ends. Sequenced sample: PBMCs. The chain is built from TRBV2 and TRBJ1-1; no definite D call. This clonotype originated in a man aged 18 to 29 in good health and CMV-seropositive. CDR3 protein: CASSEAGLGAFF. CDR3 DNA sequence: TGTGCCAGCAGTGAGGCGGGGTTGGGCGCTTTCTTT.